This T cell receptor (beta chain) was obtained from a study of T cell responses to AZD1222 COVID-19 vaccine. Study results and limitations: Clonal diversity was possibly underestimated; the donors were predominantly white British and more often female.

A note on this clone: The antigen remains undetermined.

Only in-frame clones appear in the TCRdb table, and some are missing; sequencing was by immunoSEQ multiplex PCR. The table includes some 120,000 clones, 84% detected once. Pooled samples include second doses given at about 4 or 12 weeks. The sample here was peripheral blood, taken 28 days after the second AZD1222 dose. The TCR originated in an adult who received the AZD1222 COVID-19 vaccine.

This chain's CDR3 is CASSLLRSGANVLTF. The CDR3 bases are TGTGCCAGCAGCCTCTTACGATCTGGGGCCAACGTCCTGACTTTC. V is TRBV6-2 or TRBV6-3 and J is TRBJ2-6, with D unresolved. The CDR3 contains 15 residues. V lost 6 bases and J 1 base, leaving 10 bases between the germline ends. CDR1 is MNHEY, CDR2 SVGEGT, per germline.